The entry that follows covers one T cell receptor (beta chain) sequence. CDR3 length: 13 residues. V was trimmed by 1 base and J by 8 bases, leaving 8 bases between them. The germline CDR1 and CDR2 sequences are LNHNV and YYDKDF (reference sequence). The data originate from a study of blood T cell repertoires in COVID-19. Study in general: Acute and convalescent COVID-19 specimens originated in the United States, Italy and Spain. Sources were T cells, B-cell-depleted T cells, or PBMCs; the material itself was cDNA or gDNA.

Profiling relied on immunoSEQ multiplex PCR, and the TCRdb table lists in-frame clones only, not all of them. The repertoire has tens of thousands of clones, under 90% of them found once; the top ten carry about 42%. The sequence derives from a woman of 80 years or more with acute or convalescent COVID-19. Sequences were obtained from peripheral blood. The chain couples TRBV15 to TRBJ1-4; weak D call: TRBD1 (6 bases). DNA for the CDR3: TGTGCCACCAGCAGAGCCACAGGGGAAAAACTGTTTTTT. Residues: CATSRATGEKLFF.